The TCR beta chain described here comes from a study of blood T cell repertoires in COVID-19. In the original processing: Scientists estimated how many nucleated cells there were by amplifying reference gene primers. Assay used: immunoSEQ multiplex PCR; TCRdb lists only in-frame clones, some missing. For V, J and clone size, that table is used; D and trimming come from the DNA. Here the sample spans over 90,000 clones, around two thirds being singletons. This clone is a singleton in its sample. Germline CDR1 reads MGHRA; CDR2 reads YSYEKL. The CDR3 sequence is 16 residues long. V lost 6 bases to trimming and J lost 1 base; unmatched junction nucleotides: 7. Enrolment of Seattle patients took place during active infection, and they were followed longitudinally.

Sequencing was done on a sample of peripheral blood. This receptor was identified in a man between 65 and 80 years old with COVID-19, enrolled during active disease. J is TRBJ2-5 and V is TRBV4-1; 11 positions match TRBD2. CDR3 sequence (DNA): TGCGCCAGCAGTCGACTAGCGGGAAACACCCAAGAGACCCAGTACTTC. Translation gives CASSRLAGNTQETQYF.